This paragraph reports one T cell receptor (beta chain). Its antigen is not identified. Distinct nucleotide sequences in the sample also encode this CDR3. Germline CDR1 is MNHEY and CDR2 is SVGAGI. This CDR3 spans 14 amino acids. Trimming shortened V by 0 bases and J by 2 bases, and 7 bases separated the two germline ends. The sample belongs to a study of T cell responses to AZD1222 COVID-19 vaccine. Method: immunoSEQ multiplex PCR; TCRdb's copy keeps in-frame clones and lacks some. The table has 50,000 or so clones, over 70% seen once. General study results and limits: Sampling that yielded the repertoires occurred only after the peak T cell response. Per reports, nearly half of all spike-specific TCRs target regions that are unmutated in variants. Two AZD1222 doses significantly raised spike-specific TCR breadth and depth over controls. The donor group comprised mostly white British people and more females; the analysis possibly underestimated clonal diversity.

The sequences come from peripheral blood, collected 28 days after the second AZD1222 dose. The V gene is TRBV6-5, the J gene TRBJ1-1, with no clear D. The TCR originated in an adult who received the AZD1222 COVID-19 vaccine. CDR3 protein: CASSYSGSNTEAFF. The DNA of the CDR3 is TGTGCCAGCAGTTACTCCGGTTCCAACACTGAAGCTTTCTTT.